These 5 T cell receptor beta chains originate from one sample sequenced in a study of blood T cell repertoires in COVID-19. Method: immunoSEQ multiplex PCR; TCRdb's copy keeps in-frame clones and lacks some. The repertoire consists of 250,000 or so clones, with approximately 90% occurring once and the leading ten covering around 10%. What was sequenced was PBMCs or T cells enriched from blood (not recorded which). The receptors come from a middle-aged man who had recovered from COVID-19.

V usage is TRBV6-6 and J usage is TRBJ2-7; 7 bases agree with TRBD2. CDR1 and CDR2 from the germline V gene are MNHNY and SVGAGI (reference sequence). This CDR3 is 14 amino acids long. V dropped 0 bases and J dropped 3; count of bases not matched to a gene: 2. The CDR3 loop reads CASSYSRENYEQYF. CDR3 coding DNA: TGTGCCAGCAGTTACTCGCGGGAGAACTACGAGCAGTACTTC.

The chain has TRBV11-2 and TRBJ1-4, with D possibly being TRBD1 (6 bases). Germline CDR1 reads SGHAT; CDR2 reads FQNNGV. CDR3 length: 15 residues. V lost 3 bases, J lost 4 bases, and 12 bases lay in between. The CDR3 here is CASSFGTGNNEKLFF. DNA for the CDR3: TGTGCCAGCAGCTTTGGTACAGGGAATAATGAAAAACTGTTTTTT.

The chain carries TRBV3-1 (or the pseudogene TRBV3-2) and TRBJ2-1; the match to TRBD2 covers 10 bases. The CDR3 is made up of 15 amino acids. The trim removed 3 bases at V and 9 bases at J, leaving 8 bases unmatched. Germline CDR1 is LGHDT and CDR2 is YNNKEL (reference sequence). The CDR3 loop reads CASSQWGTSVPEQFF. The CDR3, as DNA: TGTGCCAGCAGCCAGTGGGGGACTAGCGTCCCTGAGCAGTTCTTC.

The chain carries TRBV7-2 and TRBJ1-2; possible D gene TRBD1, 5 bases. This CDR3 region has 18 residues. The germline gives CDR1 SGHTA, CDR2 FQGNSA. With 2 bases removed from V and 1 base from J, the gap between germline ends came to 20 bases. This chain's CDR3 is CASSLPNLVVGDNYGYTF. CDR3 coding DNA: TGTGCCAGCAGCTTACCTAACTTAGTGGTAGGGGATAACTATGGCTACACCTTC.

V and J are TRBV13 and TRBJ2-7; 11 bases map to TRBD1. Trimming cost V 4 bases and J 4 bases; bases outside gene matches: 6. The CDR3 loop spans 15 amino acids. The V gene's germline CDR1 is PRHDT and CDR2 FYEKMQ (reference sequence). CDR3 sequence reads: CASSSWTGGRYEQYF. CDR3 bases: TGTGCCAGCAGCTCCTGGACAGGGGGCAGATACGAGCAGTACTTC.